The 15 T cell receptor beta chains presented below share a single source sample, sequenced in a study of cytomegalovirus exposure and HLA in healthy donors. Vbeta (60) and Jbeta (13) primers were used in the PCR. Sequenced by immunoSEQ multiplex PCR; TCRdb stores in-frame clones only, minus some. The sample lists 120,000 or so clones, 81% occurring once. Specimen: PBMCs. Receptors were obtained from a man between 18 and 29 years old in good health and CMV-seronegative.

The rearrangement joins TRBV7-9 to TRBJ2-3, with a weak D call TRBD2 (6 bases). V was trimmed by 2 bases and J by 1 base, leaving 22 bases between them. The CDR3 contains 19 residues. Germline CDR1 reads SEHNR; CDR2 reads FQNEAQ (reference sequence). The CDR3 nucleotides read TGTGCCAGCAGCTTAAAGACCCGAGGAGAGGGAGGTGGCACAGATACGCAGTATTTT. Translation: CASSLKTRGEGGGTDTQYF.

The rearrangement links TRBV6-5 to TRBJ2-7; D is unresolved. The germline V and J ends were trimmed by 0 bases and 1 base, with 7 bases remaining between them. Per germline, CDR1 MNHEY and CDR2 SVGAGI. The CDR3 contains 14 residues. The DNA for the CDR3 is TGTGCCAGCAGTTACTCCCCAGATTCCTACGAGCAGTACTTC. Amino acids: CASSYSPDSYEQYF.

This clone was seen only a few times. The V gene is TRBV12-5, the J gene TRBJ2-1, with a weak D call TRBD1 (5 bases). The germline CDR1 and CDR2 sequences are LGHNT and FRNRAP. Between the trimmed V and J ends, which lost 9 bases and 3 bases, there was a span of 15 bases. The CDR3 spans 14 residues. The CDR3 DNA is TGTGCTAGCCAGAGTGACAGTTTCTACAATGAGCAGTTCTTC. This encodes CASQSDSFYNEQFF.

V usage is TRBV27 and J usage is TRBJ1-1; TRBD1 might be the D (5 bases). The CDR3 contains 15 residues. In germline, CDR1 is MNHEY, CDR2 SMNVEV (reference sequence). The V and J ends lost 6 bases and 0 bases respectively, with 14 bases between them. CDR3 sequence: CASRTPDNMNTEAFF. The CDR3 DNA reads TGTGCCAGCAGAACCCCGGACAACATGAACACTGAAGCTTTCTTT.

The gene calls are TRBV11-2 and TRBJ2-5; no clear D gene. The J call is uncertain, as TRBJ2-7 better fits the DNA end. Germline V CDR1 and CDR2: SGHAT, FQNNGV. This CDR3 comprises 13 residues. The CDR3 here is CASSFVGDYEQYF. Written as DNA, the CDR3 is TGTGCCAGCAGCTTTGTTGGGGACTACGAGCAGTACTTC.

The chain joins TRBV6-1 to TRBJ1-6, with TRBD1 identical over 7 bases. The V segment lost 4 bases and the J segment 5 bases; nucleotides outside the gene matches: 5. The germline V gene has CDR1 MNHNS and CDR2 SASEGT. The CDR3 sequence is 15 residues long. The CDR3 reads CASSGHGQDNSPLHF. DNA for the CDR3: TGTGCCAGCAGTGGACATGGACAGGATAATTCACCCCTCCACTTT.

This clone ranks as medium-sized. This chain connects TRBV6-1 to TRBJ2-3; possibly TRBD2 for D (6 bases). CDR3 length: 16 residues. Germline CDR1 is MNHNS and CDR2 is SASEGT. Trimming stripped 1 base from V and 1 base from J, with 12 bases between. CDR3 DNA sequence: TGTGCCAGCAGTGAAGGGGCAGGAGGGGGCACAGATACGCAGTATTTT. Protein product: CASSEGAGGGTDTQYF.

This sequence joins TRBV11-2 and TRBJ2-7, with 11 bases matching TRBD2. Germline CDR1 reads SGHAT; CDR2 reads FQNNGV. V trimming: 6 bases; J trimming: 3 bases; junction bases outside the gene matches: 10. The CDR3 is 16 amino acids. The CDR3 nucleotides are TGTGCCAGCAGACCGCCTAGCGGGGGGCGGGTCTACGAGCAGTACTTC. This sequence encodes CASRPPSGGRVYEQYF.

The chain combines TRBV9 with TRBJ2-2; a possible D gene is TRBD2 (5 bases). The CDR3 length is 14 residues. Trimming took off 0 bases at V and 5 bases at J, with 8 bases between the two ends. The germline V gene has CDR1 SGDLS and CDR2 YYNGEE. This CDR3 reads CASSVVPGTGELFF. CDR3 coding DNA: TGTGCCAGCAGCGTAGTCCCGGGGACCGGGGAGCTGTTTTTT.

This sequence joins TRBV5-8 and TRBJ2-3; 9 nucleotides match TRBD1. Germline values: CDR1 SGHTS, CDR2 YDEGEE. J lost 3 bases, V lost 4 bases, and 6 bases had no gene match. CDR3 length equals 15 residues. CDR3 nucleotide sequence: TGTGCCAGCAGCGGCCGGACAGGGGTGACAGATACGCAGTATTTT. It encodes CASSGRTGVTDTQYF. The whole variable domain, remainder taken from reference TRBV5-8 and TRBJ2-3, is EAGVTQSPTHLIKTRGQQATLRCSPISGHTSVYWYQQALGLGLQFLLWYDEGEERNRGNFPPRFSGRQFPNYSSELNVNALELEDSALYLCASSGRTGVTDTQYFGPGTRLTVL.

The chain uses TRBV6-5 and TRBJ1-3; 8 nucleotides align to TRBD1. The germline V gene has CDR1 MNHEY and CDR2 SVGAGI. There are 12 residues in the CDR3. Trimming cost V 11 bases and J 11 bases; bases outside gene matches: 11. CDR3 DNA sequence: TGTGCCGCCTTGACAGGGGTTAACGCCATATATTTT. It encodes CAALTGVNAIYF.

This clone came up once. This chain links TRBV4-3 with TRBJ2-7; the D gene is possibly TRBD1 (8 bases). Between the trimmed V and J ends, which lost 5 bases and 4 bases, there was a span of 15 bases. The CDR3 contains 14 residues. Germline V gene sequence: CDR1 LGHNA, CDR2 YSLEER. The DNA for the CDR3 is TGCGCCAGCAGCTTGGACAGGGAGGGGTACGAGCAGTACTTC. Amino acids: CASSLDREGYEQYF.

The V call is TRBV27, the J call TRBJ1-6; D gene ambiguous. The germline V gene has CDR1 MNHEY and CDR2 SMNVEV (reference sequence). Deletions cut 3 bases from V and 4 bases from J, with 7 bases between. The CDR3 is made up of 14 amino acids. The CDR3 coding sequence is TGTGCCAGCAGTTTGCCAGGTTATAATTCACCCCTCCACTTT. It encodes CASSLPGYNSPLHF.

The V and J genes are TRBV7-2 and TRBJ2-7; D is perhaps TRBD1 (5 bases). Trimming took off 3 bases at V and 0 bases at J, with 18 bases between the two ends. Germline V gives CDR1 SGHTA, CDR2 FQGNSA. The CDR3 is made up of 17 amino acids. The CDR3 DNA follows: TGTGCCAGCAGCTTGGGGCCTTACATCTCCCCCTCCTACGAGCAGTACTTC. Its protein is CASSLGPYISPSYEQYF.

The V and J genes are TRBV28 and TRBJ1-2, with D possibly matching TRBD1 (5 bases). Germline-derived CDR1 and CDR2 are MDHEN and SYDVKM. Trimming left V 4 bases short and J 4 bases short, with 19 bases between. The CDR3 is 16 residues long. This CDR3 is CASSSAWGGAPYGYTF. In nucleotides, the CDR3 is TGTGCCAGCAGTTCCGCCTGGGGAGGGGCACCCTATGGCTACACCTTC.